Listed below are T cell receptor beta chains from one sample, sequenced in a study of human T cells and chemical hapten exposure. MiXCR, applied by TCRdb to the RACE reads, yields one record per CDR3 protein. The table lists about 380,000 distinct CDR3 sequences, less than 6.5% of them singletons. Sequencing used whole blood, obtained in connection with sensitization to the hapten diphenylcyclopropenone (DPC). Receptor source: a woman aged 50 to 60 with alopecia areata. Some clones in this sample may be carry-over from other donors' samples. The CDR3 runs from the conserved cysteine through the conserved F or W. The D gene is left open where the match is weak. Rows give clone size only sometimes, using once, few, many, or a class for an expanded clone.

>TRBD1|16|TRBJ1-2|TRBV20-1|-
TGCAGTGCTAGAGAAGGCGGTCAGGGGGCCGGGTATGGCTACACCTTC
CSAREGGQGAGYGYTF
>-|17|TRBJ1-5|TRBV12-3/TRBV12-4|few
TGTGCCAGCAGTTTTACGGGCGGGAGGGTTAGCAATCAGCCCCAGCATTTT
CASSFTGGRVSNQPQHF
>TRBD2|16|TRBJ2-3|TRBV7-2|many
TGTGCCAGCAGAGTGACTAGCGGGGGTAACACAGATACGCAGTATTTT
CASRVTSGGNTDTQYF
>-|15|TRBJ2-5|TRBV29-1|many
TGCAGCTTCCTGGGACCGAAAACGGGGTTAGAGACCCAGTACTTC
CSFLGPKTGLETQYF
>-|10|TRBJ2-2|TRBV29-1|many
TGCAGCGTTGACTCCGGGGAGCTGTTTTTT
CSVDSGELFF
>-|15|TRBJ2-7|TRBV4-2|few
TGTGCCAGCAGCCAAGAAGTCGCAGGGGCCTACGAGCAGTACTTC
CASSQEVAGAYEQYF
>-|13|TRBJ1-1|TRBV20-1|-
TGCAGTGCTAGAGATAGGGTAGACACTGAAGCTTTCTTT
CSARDRVDTEAFF
>-|18|TRBJ1-4|TRBV27|few
TGTGCCAGCAGTTTAGTGGGGCAGCTTGGCCCCTTTAATGAAAAACTGTTTTTT
CASSLVGQLGPFNEKLFF
>TRBD1|17|TRBJ2-5|TRBV6-5|few
TGTGCCAGCAGTTCTCACCCGACAGGGGGCTTCCAAGAGACCCAGTACTTC
CASSSHPTGGFQETQYF
>-|14|TRBJ2-7|TRBV11-2|many
TGTGCCAGCAGCTTAGGATCAAACTACTACGAGCAGTACTTC
CASSLGSNYYEQYF
>-|12|TRBJ1-2|TRBV5-6|many
TGTGCCAGCAGCTTGGTCGGCTATGGCTACACCTTC
CASSLVGYGYTF
>TRBD2|15|TRBJ2-3|TRBV12-3/TRBV12-4|many
TGTGCCAGCACCCTTGGAGCGGGAAACACAGATACGCAGTATTTT
CASTLGAGNTDTQYF
>-|14|TRBJ2-5|TRBV6-5|few
TGTGCCAGCAGTGAACTGGGCAACCAAGAGACCCAGTACTTC
CASSELGNQETQYF
>-|14|TRBJ1-2|TRBV20-1|-
TGCAGTGCCAACCCTAGATCGGGGAACTATGGCTACACCTTC
CSANPRSGNYGYTF
>-|13|TRBJ2-7|TRBV29-1|many
TGCAGCGTCCTAGACTCAAGCTCCTACGAGCAGTACTTC
CSVLDSSSYEQYF
>-|12|TRBJ1-4|TRBV6-5|-
TGTGCCAGCAGGAGCACGGATGAAAAACTGTTTTTT
CASRSTDEKLFF
>-|12|TRBJ2-7|TRBV10-3|many
TGTGCCATCAAAGGGACGCCGGGCGAGCAGTACTTC
CAIKGTPGEQYF
>TRBD2|14|TRBJ2-5|TRBV5-1|few
TGCGCCAGTCGAGCGGGGGAAAACAAAGAGACCCAGTACTTC
CASRAGENKETQYF
>-|14|TRBJ1-1|TRBV29-1|few
TGCAGCGTCCTGGAGGGCAAGGGTGAACCTGAAGCTTTCTTT
CSVLEGKGEPEAFF
>-|12|TRBJ1-1|TRBV29-1|many
TGCAGCGTTGCCGGGGCGAGGGCTGAAGCTTTCTTT
CSVAGARAEAFF
>-|16|TRBJ2-7|TRBV10-3|many
TGTGCCATCAGTGAGTCGGGCGGGGGCCTATCCTACGAGCAGTACTTC
CAISESGGGLSYEQYF
>-|16|TRBJ2-2|TRBV6-1|few
TGTGCCAGCAGTCCCGAGGGACGGACCAACACCGGGGAGCTGTTTTTT
CASSPEGRTNTGELFF